This T cell receptor (beta chain) is from a study of CD4+ T cells in melanoma. General study results and limits: CD8+ T cell, macrophage and B cell function reportedly correlated with neoantigen-specific CD4+ T cells. Diverse differentiation states were reported for melanoma neoantigen-specific CD4+ T cells.

A note on this clone: Its target is unknown.

Libraries were prepared by immunoSEQ multiplex PCR; TCRdb keeps only in-frame clonotypes and omits some of them. The repertoire includes about 18,000 clones, 81% of them detected once, and under 7% sits in the top ten. Germline assignment: CDR1 LGHNA and CDR2 YNFKEQ. There are 17 residues in the CDR3. V lost 3 bases and J lost 6; bases outside the gene matches: 13. Specimen: cells from a culture (not recorded whether cultured in vitro). This TCR was sampled from a human donor with melanoma. The chain couples TRBV4-2 to TRBJ2-3, with 9 bases aligning to TRBD2. The CDR3 DNA reads as TGTGCCAGCAGCCAGGGTGGGGGTAGCGGGGGCGGGGATACGCAGTATTTT. This encodes CASSQGGGSGGGDTQYF.